The rows below give T cell receptor beta chains drawn from one sample of a study of CD8 T cells in ankylosing spondylitis. Each CDR3 protein gets one entry after TCRdb re-called the 5' RACE reads with MiXCR. The data contain under 300,000 distinct CDR3 sequences, around 10% of them singletons. The sample consisted of blood, either unsorted or a sorted T cell fraction (not recorded which). These receptors originate from a male donor with ankylosing spondylitis or in good health (not recorded which). Both conserved end residues are part of each CDR3. The D gene is left open where the match is weak. The size of a clone is reported for some rows only, either as once, few or many, or as a class for expanded clones.

D gene: NA; J gene: TRBJ2-7; clone size: many; V gene: TRBV12-3/TRBV12-4; CDR3 DNA: TGTGCCAGCAGCCTTTGGGGACTTCCCTACGAGCAGTACTTC; CDR3 protein: CASSLWGLPYEQYF
D gene: TRBD2; J gene: TRBJ2-7; clone size: few; V gene: TRBV7-2; CDR3 DNA: TGTGCCAGCAGCCAGGGACTAGCGGGCGACGAGCAGTACTTC; CDR3 protein: CASSQGLAGDEQYF
D gene: TRBD1; J gene: TRBJ1-5; clone size: few; V gene: TRBV6-1; CDR3 DNA: TGTGCCAGTTCTTCTAACAGGGGGAGTCAGCCCCAGCATTTT; CDR3 protein: CASSSNRGSQPQHF
D gene: TRBD2; J gene: TRBJ2-7; clone size: many; V gene: TRBV5-1; CDR3 DNA: TGCGCCAGCAGCTTCAGGACTAGCGACTACGAGCAGTACTTC; CDR3 protein: CASSFRTSDYEQYF
D gene: NA; J gene: TRBJ1-1; clone size: few; V gene: TRBV5-1; CDR3 DNA: TGCGCCAGCAGCTTGGTTGGGGCAGGGCTAGAAGCTTTCTTT; CDR3 protein: CASSLVGAGLEAFF
D gene: NA; J gene: TRBJ1-3; clone size: many; V gene: TRBV7-6; CDR3 DNA: TGTGCCAGCAGCCCACGTATTAGGGGTGGAAACACCATATATTTT; CDR3 protein: CASSPRIRGGNTIYF
D gene: NA; J gene: TRBJ2-7; clone size: NA; V gene: TRBV6-2/TRBV6-3; CDR3 DNA: TGTGCCAGCAGTGACTCCTCCGAGCAGTACTTC; CDR3 protein: CASSDSSEQYF
D gene: NA; J gene: TRBJ2-3; clone size: many; V gene: TRBV15; CDR3 DNA: TGTGCCACCAGCAGAGGGTTTAGCACAGATACGCAGTATTTT; CDR3 protein: CATSRGFSTDTQYF
D gene: NA; J gene: TRBJ2-7; clone size: many; V gene: TRBV20-1; CDR3 DNA: TGCAGTGCTAGCGGCATTCGGAACGAGCAGTACTTC; CDR3 protein: CSASGIRNEQYF
D gene: NA; J gene: TRBJ1-2; clone size: few; V gene: TRBV20-1; CDR3 DNA: TGCAGTGCTATGGAGGGGAATAACTATGGCTACACCTTC; CDR3 protein: CSAMEGNNYGYTF
D gene: NA; J gene: TRBJ1-1; clone size: many; V gene: TRBV5-1; CDR3 DNA: TGCGCCAGCAGCTTGGGACAGCAATGGAACACTGAAGCTTTCTTT; CDR3 protein: CASSLGQQWNTEAFF
D gene: NA; J gene: TRBJ2-7; clone size: few; V gene: TRBV6-1; CDR3 DNA: TGTGCCAGCAGTGAATCCACGGTACCCTCCTACGAGCAGTACTTC; CDR3 protein: CASSESTVPSYEQYF
D gene: TRBD1; J gene: TRBJ2-2; clone size: many; V gene: TRBV10-3; CDR3 DNA: TGTGCCATCAGCCCCTCGGACAGGGCCTACACCGGGGAGCTGTTTTTT; CDR3 protein: CAISPSDRAYTGELFF
D gene: TRBD1; J gene: TRBJ2-1; clone size: many; V gene: TRBV9; CDR3 DNA: TGTGCCAGCAGCGCCTTCTCGGGACAGGGAAATGAGCAGTTCTTC; CDR3 protein: CASSAFSGQGNEQFF
D gene: NA; J gene: TRBJ1-5; clone size: few; V gene: TRBV6-1; CDR3 DNA: TGTGCCAGCAGTCTGACGGACCTGGGACAGCCCCAGCATTTT; CDR3 protein: CASSLTDLGQPQHF
D gene: NA; J gene: TRBJ1-1; clone size: many; V gene: TRBV6-1; CDR3 DNA: TGTGCCAGCAGTGACCTCAGGGGTACTGAAGCTTTCTTT; CDR3 protein: CASSDLRGTEAFF
D gene: NA; J gene: TRBJ2-3; clone size: few; V gene: TRBV5-1; CDR3 DNA: TGCGCCAGCAGCCCTGTTGGGGGCCCAGATACGCAGTATTTT; CDR3 protein: CASSPVGGPDTQYF
D gene: TRBD2; J gene: TRBJ2-3; clone size: few; V gene: TRBV5-1; CDR3 DNA: TGCGCCAGCAGCCCTAGCGGGAGGGCCCCAGATACGCAGTATTTT; CDR3 protein: CASSPSGRAPDTQYF
D gene: NA; J gene: TRBJ2-5; clone size: many; V gene: TRBV20-1; CDR3 DNA: TGCAGTGCTAGAGGGGGAGCAGAGACCCAGTACTTC; CDR3 protein: CSARGGAETQYF
D gene: NA; J gene: TRBJ1-2; clone size: few; V gene: TRBV5-1; CDR3 DNA: TGCGCCAGCAGCCCCGGCCGGGTTGACCACTATGGCTACACCTTC; CDR3 protein: CASSPGRVDHYGYTF
D gene: NA; J gene: TRBJ1-1; clone size: many; V gene: TRBV5-1; CDR3 DNA: TGCGCCAGCAGCTTGAGGCCCATGAACACTGAAGCTTTCTTT; CDR3 protein: CASSLRPMNTEAFF
D gene: NA; J gene: TRBJ2-6; clone size: NA; V gene: TRBV3-1; CDR3 DNA: TGTGCCACCTGCCAAGATTATAGGACAACTAGCTCTGGGGCCAACGTCCTGACTTTC; CDR3 protein: CATCQDYRTTSSGANVLTF
D gene: TRBD1; J gene: TRBJ2-5; clone size: few; V gene: TRBV29-1; CDR3 DNA: TGCAGCGTTGAAGAGACAGGGGGTATAGAGACCCAGTACTTC; CDR3 protein: CSVEETGGIETQYF
D gene: TRBD1; J gene: TRBJ1-2; clone size: many; V gene: TRBV5-1; CDR3 DNA: TGCGCCAGCCAGTTCGGGACAGGGGGCGTTAGCTATGGCTACACCTTC; CDR3 protein: CASQFGTGGVSYGYTF
D gene: TRBD2; J gene: TRBJ2-3; clone size: NA; V gene: TRBV7-9; CDR3 DNA: TGTGCCAGCAAGACAGGATTTAGCGGGAGGACCACAGATACGCAGTATTTT; CDR3 protein: CASKTGFSGRTTDTQYF
D gene: NA; J gene: TRBJ2-7; clone size: many; V gene: TRBV5-1; CDR3 DNA: TGCGCCAGCAGCTTGGGGGGCGGCGGTGGCTACGAGCAGTACTTC; CDR3 protein: CASSLGGGGGYEQYF
D gene: TRBD2; J gene: TRBJ2-7; clone size: many; V gene: TRBV20-1; CDR3 DNA: TGCAGTGCTAGAGCTAACTACGTCGGGGGGGAGCAGTACTTC; CDR3 protein: CSARANYVGGEQYF
D gene: NA; J gene: TRBJ2-3; clone size: many; V gene: TRBV15; CDR3 DNA: TGTGCCACCAGCAGAGATCTGGGGAATGGGGGCACAGATACGCAGTATTTT; CDR3 protein: CATSRDLGNGGTDTQYF
D gene: NA; J gene: TRBJ2-7; clone size: many; V gene: TRBV5-1; CDR3 DNA: TGCGCCAGCAGTAACGACAGGAGGTACGAGCAGTACTTC; CDR3 protein: CASSNDRRYEQYF
D gene: TRBD2; J gene: TRBJ2-1; clone size: many; V gene: TRBV5-1; CDR3 DNA: TGCGCCAGCAGCTCCCGGACTAGCGGGGGATCCAATGAGCAGTTCTTC; CDR3 protein: CASSSRTSGGSNEQFF
D gene: NA; J gene: TRBJ2-1; clone size: few; V gene: TRBV5-1; CDR3 DNA: TGCGCCAGCAGCTACCACTCCTACAATGAGCAGTTCTTC; CDR3 protein: CASSYHSYNEQFF